These 20 T cell receptor beta chains were sequenced from one sample in a study of blood T cell repertoires in COVID-19. This table comes from immunoSEQ multiplex PCR, and its TCRdb copy is limited to in-frame clones, with some not included. Among 50,000 or so clones listed, more than 80% were seen once. The specimen was peripheral blood. These receptors were collected from a human donor with active COVID-19. The donor label of this sample is uncertain.

This chain joins TRBV6-5 and TRBJ1-6; 7 bases agree with TRBD1. Germline loops: CDR1 MNHEY, CDR2 SVGAGI. CDR3 size: 14 residues. The V and J ends lost 6 bases and 10 bases, in that order; junction bases with no gene match: 9. The CDR3 sequence is CASRGTENWSPLHF. The CDR3 DNA is TGTGCCAGCAGAGGGACAGAAAATTGGTCACCCCTCCACTTT.

In nucleotides, the CDR3 is TGTGCCAGCAGCGTAGGGGCCGCCCAGGGGGGTGAGCAGTTCTTC. It yields the protein CASSVGAAQGGEQFF. The chain employs TRBV9 and TRBJ2-1; D is possibly TRBD1 (7 bases). Trimming stripped 0 bases from V and 9 bases from J, with 16 bases between. The CDR3 loop spans 15 amino acids. Germline assignment: CDR1 SGDLS and CDR2 YYNGEE.

The chain joins TRBV4-2 to TRBJ2-3; tentative D call: TRBD2 (7 bases). Germline V CDR1 and CDR2: LGHNA, YNFKEQ. CDR3 length equals 15 residues. V shed 0 bases and J shed 6 bases, with 13 bases lying between them. The CDR3 bases are TGTGCCAGCAGCCAAGATATGGGGGGGGCGGATACGCAGTATTTT. This encodes CASSQDMGGADTQYF.

The chain carries TRBV28 and TRBJ1-5, with D maybe TRBD1 (5 bases). The CDR3 extends over 15 amino acids. Trimming removed 7 bases from V and 7 bases from J, with 20 bases in between. Germline CDR1 MDHEN, CDR2 SYDVKM. The CDR3 spells CASTAGGGRGQPQHF. The CDR3 DNA reads as TGTGCCAGCACCGCCGGGGGGGGGAGAGGGCAGCCCCAGCATTTT.

The chain links TRBV4-3 to TRBJ2-1; weak D call: TRBD2 (5 bases). The V and J ends lost 1 base and 6 bases respectively, with 10 bases between them. The CDR3 consists of 14 residues. Germline values: CDR1 LGHNA, CDR2 YSLEER. The CDR3 DNA follows: TGCGCCAGCAGCCAAGCCGAGGGCTTCAATGAGCAGTTCTTC. Amino acids: CASSQAEGFNEQFF.

This sequence joins TRBV5-4 and TRBJ1-2, with 7 bases aligning to TRBD1. J was trimmed by 3 bases and V by 1 base; bases with no gene match: 6. The CDR3 covers 15 residues. Germline CDR1 reads SGHNT; CDR2 reads YYREEE (reference sequence). CDR3 sequence reads: CASSLTQGGDYGYTF. The CDR3 coding sequence is TGTGCCAGCAGCTTGACGCAGGGGGGCGACTATGGCTACACCTTC.

The chain recombines TRBV5-1 with TRBJ2-7; D not resolved. V lost 1 base, J lost 6 bases, and 14 bases lay in between. Germline lookup yields CDR1 SGHRS and CDR2 YFSETQ. CDR3 length: 14 amino acids. The CDR3 DNA follows: TGCGCCAGCAGCTTGACGGGTCTTATTTCCGAGCAGTACTTC. Encoded protein: CASSLTGLISEQYF.

V and J are TRBV19 and TRBJ1-1; weak D call: TRBD1 (5 bases). The V gene's germline CDR1 is LNHDA and CDR2 SQIVND (reference sequence). Trimming took 8 bases from V and 6 from J, leaving 16 bases between them. This CDR3 contains 13 residues. Here the CDR3 reads CASQPGGASEAFF. Written as DNA, the CDR3 is TGTGCCAGTCAGCCCGGTGGGGCCTCTGAAGCTTTCTTT.

This chain connects TRBV12-3 or TRBV12-4 to TRBJ2-7; the match to TRBD1 covers 7 bases. The CDR3 runs 13 residues. Trimming at V came to 10 bases and at J to 3 bases, leaving 9 bases not matched to a gene. The CDR3 here is CATAVGQLYEQYF. The CDR3 nucleotides read TGTGCCACGGCCGTGGGACAGCTCTACGAGCAGTACTTC.

The chain joins TRBV1 to TRBJ2-7; the table's D call of TRBD2 was not tested on the DNA. TRBV1 is annotated as a pseudogene. The CDR3 is 19 amino acids. The DNA for the CDR3 is TGCACCAGCAGCCATTCCGAAGGGACTAGCGGGGGGGTGCTGTACGAGCAGTACGTC. Its protein product is CTSSHSEGTSGGVLYEQYV.

The CDR3 sequence: CASSPAGTDTQYF. The CDR3 nucleotides read TGTGCCAGCAGTCCAGCGGGCACAGATACGCAGTATTTT. The chain joins TRBV27 to TRBJ2-3; TRBD2 is a possible D gene (5 bases). V was shortened by 5 bases and J by 1 base, with 7 bases between the two germline ends. The CDR3 has 13 residues. The germline gives CDR1 MNHEY, CDR2 SMNVEV (reference sequence).

The gene calls are TRBV9 and TRBJ1-2; D gene unclear. Germline V gene sequence: CDR1 SGDLS, CDR2 YYNGEE. The CDR3 covers 14 residues. V gave up 3 bases and J gave up 1 base, with 10 bases separating them. CDR3 sequence: CASSADTFNYGYTF. The CDR3, as DNA: TGTGCCAGCAGCGCTGACACCTTTAACTATGGCTACACCTTC.

The V and J genes are TRBV6-1 and TRBJ2-5, with 11 bases matching TRBD2. With 3 bases clipped from V and 3 bases from J, the junction kept 12 bases outside the gene matches. The CDR3 has 18 residues. CDR1 is MNHNS, CDR2 SASEGT, per germline. The DNA for the CDR3 is TGTGCCAGCAGTGATAAGCTAGCGGGGGGCCCGGGTAAAGAGACCCAGTACTTC. Its translation: CASSDKLAGGPGKETQYF.

This clone appeared a single time. This chain links TRBV6-6 with TRBJ1-5; 10 bases map to TRBD1. Germline V CDR1 and CDR2: MNHNY, SVGAGI (reference sequence). This CDR3 region has 14 residues. Trimming took 7 bases from V and 7 from J; bases not matched to a gene: 7. The chain's CDR3 is CASTRDRGRQPQHF. The CDR3 bases are TGTGCCAGCACCCGGGACAGGGGACGCCAGCCCCAGCATTTT.

CDR3 region: CASSYPQRGYTF. The DNA of the CDR3 is TGTGCCAGCAGCTACCCACAGCGGGGCTACACCTTC. J is TRBJ1-2 and V is TRBV5-6; D ambiguous. The CDR3 consists of 12 residues. Trimming stripped 3 bases from V and 8 bases from J, with 11 bases between. Germline V gives CDR1 SGHDT, CDR2 YYEEEE.

The V gene is TRBV7-3, the J gene TRBJ2-1, with 11 positions matching TRBD2. Trimming at V came to 5 bases and at J to 0 bases, leaving 9 bases not matched to a gene. Germline values: CDR1 SGHTA, CDR2 FQGTGA. CDR3 length: 18 residues. Here the CDR3 DNA reads TGTGCCAGCAGCCATAAACTAGCGGGAGTCAACTCCTACAATGAGCAGTTCTTC. Residues: CASSHKLAGVNSYNEQFF.

For the CDR3, the DNA is TGTGCCAGCAGTAGGGACAGTAACTATGGCTACACCTTC. This codes for CASSRDSNYGYTF. The J gene is TRBJ1-2, the V gene TRBV6-2 or TRBV6-3; 7 bases agree with TRBD1. V trimming: 5 bases; J trimming: 1 base; junction bases outside the gene matches: 1. The germline CDR1 and CDR2 sequences are MNHEY and SVGEGT. The CDR3 runs 13 residues.

This chain links TRBV6-5 with TRBJ2-7; tentative D call: TRBD1 (5 bases). The V gene lost 0 bases and the J gene lost 3 bases, with 12 bases spanning the gap. This CDR3 spans 15 amino acids. Germline values: CDR1 MNHEY, CDR2 SVGAGI. CDR3 protein: CASSYSPRRDYEQYV. The DNA of the CDR3 is TGTGCCAGCAGTTACTCCCCCCGCAGGGACTACGAGCAGTACGTC.

The CDR3 DNA reads TGTGCCATCAGTGACAGGGGTGACTCCTACGAGCAGTACTTC. Protein sequence: CAISDRGDSYEQYF. The chain joins TRBV10-3 to TRBJ2-7; a possible D gene is TRBD1 (6 bases). CDR1 ENHRY and CDR2 SYGVKD come from the germline V gene. The CDR3 contains 14 residues. With 3 bases removed from V and 0 bases from J, the gap between germline ends came to 9 bases.

The chain joins TRBV5-1 to TRBJ2-4, with 12 bases matching TRBD2. Germline assignment: CDR1 SGHRS and CDR2 YFSETQ. V gave up 4 bases and J gave up 0 bases; unmatched junction bases: 5. The length of the CDR3 is 17 residues. Here the CDR3 DNA reads TGCGCCAGCAGCAGGGGACTAGCGGGCTCAGCCAAAAACATTCAGTACTTC. Protein sequence: CASSRGLAGSAKNIQYF.